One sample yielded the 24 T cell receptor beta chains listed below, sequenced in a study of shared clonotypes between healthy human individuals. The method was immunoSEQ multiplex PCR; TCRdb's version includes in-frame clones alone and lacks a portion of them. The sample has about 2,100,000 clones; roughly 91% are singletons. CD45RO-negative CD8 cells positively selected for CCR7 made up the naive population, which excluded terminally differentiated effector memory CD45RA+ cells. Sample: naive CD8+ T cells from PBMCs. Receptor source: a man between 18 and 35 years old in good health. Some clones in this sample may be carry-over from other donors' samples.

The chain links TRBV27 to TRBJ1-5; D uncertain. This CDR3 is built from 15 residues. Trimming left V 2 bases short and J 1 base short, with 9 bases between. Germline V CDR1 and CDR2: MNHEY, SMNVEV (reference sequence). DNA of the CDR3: TGTGCCAGCAGTTTAACCGGGGTAAGCAATCAGCCCCAGCATTTT. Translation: CASSLTGVSNQPQHF.

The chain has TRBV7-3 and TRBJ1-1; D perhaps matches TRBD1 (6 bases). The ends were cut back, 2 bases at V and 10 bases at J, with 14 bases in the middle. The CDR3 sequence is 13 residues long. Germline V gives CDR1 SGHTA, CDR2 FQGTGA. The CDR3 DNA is TGTGCCAGCAGCTTATCCGCGGGGGCCTTAGCTTTCTTT. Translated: CASSLSAGALAFF.

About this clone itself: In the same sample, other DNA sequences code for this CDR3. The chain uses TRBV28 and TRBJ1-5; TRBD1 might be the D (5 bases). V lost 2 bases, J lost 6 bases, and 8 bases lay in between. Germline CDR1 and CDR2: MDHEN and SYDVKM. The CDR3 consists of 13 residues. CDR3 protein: CASSLRGSQPQHF. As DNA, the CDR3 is TGTGCCAGCAGTTTACGGGGGTCTCAGCCCCAGCATTTT.

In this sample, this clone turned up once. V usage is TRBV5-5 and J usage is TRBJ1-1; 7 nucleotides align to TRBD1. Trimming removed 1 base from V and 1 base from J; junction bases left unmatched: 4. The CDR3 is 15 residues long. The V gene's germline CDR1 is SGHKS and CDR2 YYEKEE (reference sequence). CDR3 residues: CASSLWGTENTEAFF. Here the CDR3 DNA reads TGTGCCAGCAGCTTGTGGGGGACAGAGAACACTGAAGCTTTCTTT.

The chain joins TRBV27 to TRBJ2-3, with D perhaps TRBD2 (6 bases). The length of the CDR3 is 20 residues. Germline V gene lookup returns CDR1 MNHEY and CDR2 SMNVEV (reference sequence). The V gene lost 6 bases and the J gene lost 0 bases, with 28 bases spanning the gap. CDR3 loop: CASRPPAGRSGWESTDTQYF. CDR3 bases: TGTGCCAGCAGGCCGCCGGCAGGGCGTAGCGGCTGGGAGAGCACAGATACGCAGTATTTT.

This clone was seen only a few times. CDR3 sequence: CASSLGPINQPQHF. The CDR3 nucleotides are TGTGCCAGCAGCTTGGGTCCGATCAATCAGCCCCAGCATTTT. The rearrangement uses TRBV5-5 and TRBJ1-5; D is unresolved. The CDR3 covers 14 residues. Trimming removed 0 bases at V and 3 bases at J, with 7 bases between. Germline CDR1 reads SGHKS; CDR2 reads YYEKEE (reference sequence).

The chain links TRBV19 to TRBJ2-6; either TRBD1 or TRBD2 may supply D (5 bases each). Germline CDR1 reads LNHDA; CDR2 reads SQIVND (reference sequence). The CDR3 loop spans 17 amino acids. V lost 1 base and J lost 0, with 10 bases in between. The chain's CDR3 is CASSIGGVYSGANVLTF. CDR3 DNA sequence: TGTGCCAGTAGTATAGGAGGGGTCTACTCTGGGGCCAACGTCCTGACTTTC.

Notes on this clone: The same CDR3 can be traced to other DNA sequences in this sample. CDR3 loop: CASSFLPSGSYEQYF. The CDR3 DNA sequence: TGTGCCAGCAGTTTTCTCCCTAGCGGGAGCTACGAGCAGTACTTC. The V call is TRBV28, the J call TRBJ2-7, with TRBD2 matching 10 bases. After removal of 3 bases from V and 3 bases from J, the junction contained 5 bases not matched to a gene. This CDR3 has 15 residues. Germline-derived CDR1 and CDR2 are MDHEN and SYDVKM.

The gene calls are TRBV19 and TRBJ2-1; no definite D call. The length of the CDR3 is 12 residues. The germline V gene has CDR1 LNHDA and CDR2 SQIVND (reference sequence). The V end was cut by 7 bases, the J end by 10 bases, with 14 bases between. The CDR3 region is CASTTPSGEQFF. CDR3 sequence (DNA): TGTGCCAGTACCACCCCATCGGGCGAGCAGTTCTTC.

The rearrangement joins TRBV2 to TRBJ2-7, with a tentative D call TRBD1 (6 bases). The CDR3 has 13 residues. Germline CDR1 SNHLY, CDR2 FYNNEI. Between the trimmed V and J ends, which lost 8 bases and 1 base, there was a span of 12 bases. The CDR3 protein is CASLRDKSYEQYF. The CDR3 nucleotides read TGTGCCAGCCTCCGGGACAAATCCTACGAGCAGTACTTC.

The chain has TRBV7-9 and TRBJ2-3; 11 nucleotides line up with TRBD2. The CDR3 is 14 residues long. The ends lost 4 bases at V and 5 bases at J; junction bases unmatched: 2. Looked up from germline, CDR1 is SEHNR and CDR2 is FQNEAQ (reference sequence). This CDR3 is CASSWGLAEDTQYF. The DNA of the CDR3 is TGTGCCAGCAGCTGGGGACTAGCGGAAGATACGCAGTATTTT.

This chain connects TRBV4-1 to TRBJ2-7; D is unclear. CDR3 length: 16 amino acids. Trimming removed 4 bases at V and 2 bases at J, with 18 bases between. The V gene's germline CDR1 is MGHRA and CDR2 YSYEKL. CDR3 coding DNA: TGCGCCAGCAGCCCCCCACCGGGCCATGAAGCCTACGAGCAGTACTTC. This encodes CASSPPPGHEAYEQYF.

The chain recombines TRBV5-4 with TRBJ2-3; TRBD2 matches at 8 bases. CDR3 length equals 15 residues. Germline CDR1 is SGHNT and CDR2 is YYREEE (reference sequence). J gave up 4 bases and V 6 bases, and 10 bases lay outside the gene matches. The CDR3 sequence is CASIARTSRPDTQYF. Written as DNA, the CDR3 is TGTGCCAGCATCGCCCGGACTAGCCGCCCAGATACGCAGTATTTT. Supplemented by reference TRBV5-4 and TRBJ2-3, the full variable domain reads ETGVTQSPTHLIKTRGQQVTLRCSSQSGHNTVSWYQQALGQGPQFIFQYYREEENGRGNFPPRFSGLQFPNYSSELNVNALELDDSALYLCASIARTSRPDTQYFGPGTRLTVL.

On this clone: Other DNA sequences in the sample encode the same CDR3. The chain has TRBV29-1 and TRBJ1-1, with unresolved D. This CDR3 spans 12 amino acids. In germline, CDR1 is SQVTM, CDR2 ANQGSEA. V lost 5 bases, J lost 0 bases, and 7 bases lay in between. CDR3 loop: CSVTYMNTEAFF. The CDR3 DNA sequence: TGCAGCGTTACCTATATGAACACTGAAGCTTTCTTT.

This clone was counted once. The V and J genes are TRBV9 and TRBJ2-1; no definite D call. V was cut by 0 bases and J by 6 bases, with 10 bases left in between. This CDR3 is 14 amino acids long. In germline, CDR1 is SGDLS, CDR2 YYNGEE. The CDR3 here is CASSVVSSGNEQFF. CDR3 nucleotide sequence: TGTGCCAGCAGCGTAGTTTCCTCGGGCAATGAGCAGTTCTTC.

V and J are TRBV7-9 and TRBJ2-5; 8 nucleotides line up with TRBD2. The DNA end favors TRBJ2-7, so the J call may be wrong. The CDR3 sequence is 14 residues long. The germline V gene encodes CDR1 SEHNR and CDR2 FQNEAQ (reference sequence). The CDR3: CASSWGLGSREQYF. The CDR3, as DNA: TGTGCCAGCAGCTGGGGACTAGGCAGTCGCGAGCAGTACTTC.

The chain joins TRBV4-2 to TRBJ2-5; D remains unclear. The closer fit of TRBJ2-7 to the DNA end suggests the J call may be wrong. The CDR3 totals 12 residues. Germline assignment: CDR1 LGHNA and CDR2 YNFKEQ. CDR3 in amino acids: CASSQAIGEQYF. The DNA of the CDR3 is TGTGCCAGCAGCCAGGCGATCGGCGAGCAGTACTTC.

The CDR3 nucleotides are TGTGCCAGCAGCCACGTGGACGGGAACACTGAAGCTTTCTTT. Encoded protein: CASSHVDGNTEAFF. The chain uses TRBV7-9 and TRBJ1-1; D is ambiguous. CDR1 and CDR2 (germline): SEHNR, FQNEAQ (reference sequence). This CDR3 is 14 amino acids long. Trimming pared 5 bases from V and 1 base from J, leaving 11 bases between.

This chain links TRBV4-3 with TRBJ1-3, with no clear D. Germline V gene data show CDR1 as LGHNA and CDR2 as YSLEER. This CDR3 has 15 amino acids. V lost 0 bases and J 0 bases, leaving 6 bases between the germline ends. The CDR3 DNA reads TGCGCCAGCAGCCAAGAATTTGACTCTGGAAACACCATATATTTT. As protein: CASSQEFDSGNTIYF.

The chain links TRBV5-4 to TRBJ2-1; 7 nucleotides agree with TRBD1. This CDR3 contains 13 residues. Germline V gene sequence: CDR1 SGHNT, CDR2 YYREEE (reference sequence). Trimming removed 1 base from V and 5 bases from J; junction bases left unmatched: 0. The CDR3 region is CASSLTGDNEQFF. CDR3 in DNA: TGTGCCAGCAGCTTGACAGGGGACAATGAGCAGTTCTTC.

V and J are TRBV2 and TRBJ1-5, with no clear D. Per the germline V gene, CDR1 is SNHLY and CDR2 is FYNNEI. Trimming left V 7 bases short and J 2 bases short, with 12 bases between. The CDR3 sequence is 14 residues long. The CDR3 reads CASKDRVGNQPQHF. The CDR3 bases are TGTGCCAGCAAGGATAGGGTAGGCAATCAGCCCCAGCATTTT.

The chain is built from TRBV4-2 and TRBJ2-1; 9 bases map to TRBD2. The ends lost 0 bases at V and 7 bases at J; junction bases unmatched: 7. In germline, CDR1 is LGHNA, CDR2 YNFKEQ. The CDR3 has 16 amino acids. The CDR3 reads CASSQEALAGLNEQFF. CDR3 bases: TGTGCCAGCAGCCAAGAGGCGCTAGCGGGATTAAATGAGCAGTTCTTC.

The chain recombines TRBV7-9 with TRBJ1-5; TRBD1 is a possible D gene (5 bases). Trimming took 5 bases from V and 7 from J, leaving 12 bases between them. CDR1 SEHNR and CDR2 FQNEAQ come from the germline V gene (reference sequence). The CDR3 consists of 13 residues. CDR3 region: CASSQVGRQPQHF. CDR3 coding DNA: TGTGCCAGCAGCCAAGTGGGGCGCCAGCCCCAGCATTTT.

Here the CDR3 reads CASSFGDRIYEQYF. The CDR3 region has the DNA TGTGCCAGCAGCTTCGGGGACAGGATCTACGAGCAGTACTTC. The chain combines TRBV5-6 with TRBJ2-7; TRBD1 matches at 8 bases. The CDR3 runs 14 residues. The V segment lost 2 bases and the J segment 3 bases; nucleotides outside the gene matches: 4. Germline V gene sequence: CDR1 SGHDT, CDR2 YYEEEE. The entire variable domain, with the rest obtained from reference TRBV5-6 and TRBJ2-7, is as follows: DAGVTQSPTHLIKTRGQQVTLRCSPKSGHDTVSWYQQALGQGPQFIFQYYEEEERQRGNFPDRFSGHQFPNYSSELNVNALLLGDSALYLCASSFGDRIYEQYFGPGTRLTVT.